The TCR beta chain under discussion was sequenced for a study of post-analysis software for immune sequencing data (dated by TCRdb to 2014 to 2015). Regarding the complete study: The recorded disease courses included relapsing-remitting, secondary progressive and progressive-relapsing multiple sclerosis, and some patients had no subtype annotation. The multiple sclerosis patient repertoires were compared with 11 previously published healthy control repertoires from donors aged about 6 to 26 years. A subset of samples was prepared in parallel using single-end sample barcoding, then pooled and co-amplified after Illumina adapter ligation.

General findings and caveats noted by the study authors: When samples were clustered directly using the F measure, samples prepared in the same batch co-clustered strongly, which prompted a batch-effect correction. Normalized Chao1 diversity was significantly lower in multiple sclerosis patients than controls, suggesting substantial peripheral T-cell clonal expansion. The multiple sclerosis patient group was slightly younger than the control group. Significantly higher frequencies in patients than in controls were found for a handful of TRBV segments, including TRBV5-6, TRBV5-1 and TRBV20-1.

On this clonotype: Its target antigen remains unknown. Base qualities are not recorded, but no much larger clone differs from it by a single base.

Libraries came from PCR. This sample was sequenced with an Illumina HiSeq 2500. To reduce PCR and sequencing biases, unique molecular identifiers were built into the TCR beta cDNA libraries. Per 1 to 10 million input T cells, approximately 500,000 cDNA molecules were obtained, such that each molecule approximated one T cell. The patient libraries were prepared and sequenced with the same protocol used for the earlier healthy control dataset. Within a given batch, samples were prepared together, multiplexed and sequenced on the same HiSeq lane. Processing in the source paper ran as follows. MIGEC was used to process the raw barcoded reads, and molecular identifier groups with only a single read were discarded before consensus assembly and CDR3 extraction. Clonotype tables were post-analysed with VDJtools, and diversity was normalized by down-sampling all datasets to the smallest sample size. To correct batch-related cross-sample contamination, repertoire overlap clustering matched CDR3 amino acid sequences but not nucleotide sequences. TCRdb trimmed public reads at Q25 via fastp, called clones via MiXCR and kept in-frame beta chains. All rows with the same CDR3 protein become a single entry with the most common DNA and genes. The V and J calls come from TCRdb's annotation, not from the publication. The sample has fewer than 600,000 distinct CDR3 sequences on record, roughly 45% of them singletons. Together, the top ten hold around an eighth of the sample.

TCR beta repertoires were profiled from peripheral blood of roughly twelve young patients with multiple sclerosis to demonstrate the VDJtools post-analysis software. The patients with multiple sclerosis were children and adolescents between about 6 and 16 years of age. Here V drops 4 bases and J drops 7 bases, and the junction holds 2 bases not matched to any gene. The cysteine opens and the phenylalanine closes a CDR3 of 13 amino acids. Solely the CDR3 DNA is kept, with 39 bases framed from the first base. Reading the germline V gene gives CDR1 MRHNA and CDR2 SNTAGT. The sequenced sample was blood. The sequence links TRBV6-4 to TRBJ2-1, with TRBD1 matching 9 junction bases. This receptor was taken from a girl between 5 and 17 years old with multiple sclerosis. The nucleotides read TGTGCCAGCAGTGGACAGGGGGGAAATGAGCAGTTCTTC. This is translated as CASSGQGGNEQFF.